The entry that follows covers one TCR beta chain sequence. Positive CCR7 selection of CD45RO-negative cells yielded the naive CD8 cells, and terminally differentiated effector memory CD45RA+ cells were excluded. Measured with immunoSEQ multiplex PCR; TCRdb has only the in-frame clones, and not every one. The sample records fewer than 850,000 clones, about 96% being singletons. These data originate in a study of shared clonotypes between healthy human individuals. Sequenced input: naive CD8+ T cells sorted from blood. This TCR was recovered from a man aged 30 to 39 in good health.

CDR3 region: CASSVAASSLEQFF. The CDR3 DNA follows: TGTGCCAGCAGCGTAGCAGCTAGCTCCCTAGAGCAGTTCTTC. This chain joins TRBV9 and TRBJ2-1; TRBD2 is a possible D gene (5 bases). This CDR3 is 14 amino acids long. In germline, CDR1 is SGDLS, CDR2 YYNGEE. Trimming cost V 0 bases and J 10 bases, with 14 bases left between them.